This T cell receptor beta chain was sequenced during a study of blood T cell repertoires in COVID-19 (TCRdb year 2020). Describing the broader study: Collaborator samples came from the United States, Italy and Spain and covered acute and convalescent phases of COVID-19. A de-identified subject ID, COVID-19 status, age in years and sex were almost always included in the sample metadata. Where HLA class I and class II types were available, the types were taken from metadata supplied by the sample provider, not from assay-based typing. The dataset comprised deeply sampled blood TCRbeta repertoires from subjects exposed to, actively infected with, or recovered from COVID-19. The samples were drawn from the first 160 participants of the ongoing ImmuneRACE study and from 950 to 1,500 subjects provided by 6 global collaborators. The material from the prospective study consisted of cDNA or gDNA derived from T cells, B-cell-depleted T cells, or PBMCs. The repertoires were made available in a free public database intended to serve as a resource for research on the immune response to SARS-CoV-2. Overall study outcomes, separate from this receptor: The quantity of clinical and demographic metadata differed by source and by participant and was supplied without curation.

Collaborating institutions collected whole blood in K2EDTA tubes following their own protocols. For TCRbeta analysis, collaborators shipped samples in one of three forms: frozen whole blood, isolated PBMCs, or DNA extracted from either of those sample types. On this clone: It lacks a known antigen. No base quality information exists; no much larger clone differs at one position.

TCRbeta CDR3 regions were amplified from genomic DNA using the immunoSEQ Assay, a bias-controlled multiplex PCR. As for the original processing: Within the assay, amplification of reference gene primers was used to estimate how many nucleated cells each sample contained. Sequence reads were collapsed and filtered to measure the absolute abundance of every unique TCRbeta CDR3 rearrangement. For each sample, productive Simpson clonality was calculated as the square root of Simpson's diversity index across productive rearrangements. TCRdb stores this immuneACCESS table with in-frame sequences only. Part of the clones is absent; in the studies checked, under half of the shortfall reflects unresolved V genes, and no reason is known for the rest. That table furnishes V, J and clone size, whereas the DNA furnished D and trimming. The sample has under 200,000 clones on record, about 82% of them singletons. In total, the top ten clones hold roughly 6.8% of the sample.

The CDR3 runs 15 amino acids, cysteine and phenylalanine included. The read is trimmed to its CDR3 DNA, 45 bases read in frame from base 1. V is clipped by 4 bases and J by 5 bases, and the sequence between their germline boundaries is 16 bases long. In the germline V gene, CDR1 corresponds to LGHNA and CDR2 to YSLEER. Sample: peripheral blood. The clonotype originates from a man between 65 and 80 years old with active or convalescent COVID-19. Recombination joined TRBV4-3 with TRBJ2-3; D gene: possibly TRBD1, on 5 matching bases. The bases are TGCGCCAGCAGCCCAAGGGCGCAGGGCAAAGATACGCAGTATTTT. It encodes CASSPRAQGKDTQYF.